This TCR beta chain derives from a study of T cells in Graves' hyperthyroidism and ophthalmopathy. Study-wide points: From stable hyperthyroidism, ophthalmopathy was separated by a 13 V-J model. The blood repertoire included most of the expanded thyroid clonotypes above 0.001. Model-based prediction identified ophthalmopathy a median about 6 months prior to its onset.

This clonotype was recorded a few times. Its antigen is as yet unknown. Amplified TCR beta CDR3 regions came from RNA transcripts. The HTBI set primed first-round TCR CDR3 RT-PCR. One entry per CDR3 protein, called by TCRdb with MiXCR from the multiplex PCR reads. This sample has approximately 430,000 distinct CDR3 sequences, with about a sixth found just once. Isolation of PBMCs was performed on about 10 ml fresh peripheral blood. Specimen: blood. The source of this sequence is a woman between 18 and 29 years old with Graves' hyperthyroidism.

The CDR3 DNA reads TGTGCCAGCAGTCCCCCGGGACTTAGCACCGGGGAGCTGTTTTTT. Translating gives CASSPPGLSTGELFF. The V gene is TRBV6-1, the J gene TRBJ2-2; maybe TRBD2 (6 bases). Trimming stripped 5 bases from V and 4 bases from J, with 14 bases between. This CDR3 has 15 residues. CDR1 and CDR2 from the germline V gene are MNHNS and SASEGT.